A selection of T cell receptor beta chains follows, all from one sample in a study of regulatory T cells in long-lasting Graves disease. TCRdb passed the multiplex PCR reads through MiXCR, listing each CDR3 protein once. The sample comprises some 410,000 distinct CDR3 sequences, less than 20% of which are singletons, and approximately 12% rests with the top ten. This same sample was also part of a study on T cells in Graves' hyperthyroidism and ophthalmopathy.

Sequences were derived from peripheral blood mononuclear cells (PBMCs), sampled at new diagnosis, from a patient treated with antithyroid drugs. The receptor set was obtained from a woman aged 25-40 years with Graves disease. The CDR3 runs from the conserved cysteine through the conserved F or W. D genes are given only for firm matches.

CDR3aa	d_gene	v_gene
CASSQTQTGNTEAFF	NA	TRBV3-1
CSARVPWGLADTDTQYF	TRBD2	TRBV20-1
CSVDPEGGAQYF	NA	TRBV29-1
CASSVVPAEGSYNEQFF	NA	TRBV9
CASSMRGSGETQYF	NA	TRBV27
CASSLWKSSGRDLYNEQFF	TRBD2	TRBV28
CASSLFWQGNGELFF	NA	TRBV28
CASSPTPGLTNYGYTF	NA	TRBV12-3/TRBV12-4
CASSDSGLRGELFF	NA	TRBV6-4
CASSQRQGSYEQYF	NA	TRBV14
CASRGEGVVNQPQHF	NA	TRBV7-2
CAISEPRARLYEQYF	NA	TRBV10-3
CASSYRLGETQYF	NA	TRBV6-5
CASSDGGGSYNEQFF	NA	TRBV6-4
CAISAEAGGTYEQYF	TRBD2	TRBV10-3
CASSPVDSPLHF	NA	TRBV7-2
CATRRTRNTGELFF	NA	TRBV15
CASSFVAGGVYEQYF	TRBD2	TRBV28
CASSLTRRDEQYF	NA	TRBV7-3
CASSRNEQFF	NA	TRBV2
CASSLVAGASTDTQYF	NA	TRBV11-2
CASSLISGEHNYGYTF	NA	TRBV6-2/TRBV6-3
CASSPPEGEETTEAFF	NA	TRBV12-3/TRBV12-4
CAPRPRGLRSPLHF	NA	TRBV28
CASSSPGQGRETQYF	TRBD1	TRBV28
CASSEYRGVLDTQYF	TRBD1	TRBV6-1
CASSQQGSNYGYTF	NA	TRBV4-1
CASSFPGQGGSTEQYF	NA	TRBV7-9
CAIVLMRGHGGSLRENTEAFF	NA	TRBV10-3
CASSDRTNQLQHF	NA	TRBV19
CASSLGSSGQPQHF	NA	TRBV12-3/TRBV12-4
CASSPGTASGGTEAFF	TRBD1	TRBV5-1